Described below is a single TCR beta chain sequence and its context. What antigen it recognizes has not been identified. No clone much larger than this one lies a single base away; base qualities are absent. These data come from a study of blood T cell repertoires in COVID-19 (TCRdb year 2020). Looking at the study overall: Samples from collaborators originated in the United States, Italy and Spain and spanned both the acute and convalescent phases of COVID-19. The dataset comprised deeply sampled blood TCRbeta repertoires from subjects exposed to, actively infected with, or recovered from COVID-19. Sample metadata almost always included a de-identified subject ID, COVID-19 status, age in years and sex. The prospective study material was composed of cDNA or gDNA derived from T cells, B-cell-depleted T cells, or PBMCs. Samples were obtained from the ongoing ImmuneRACE study (first 160 participants) and from 950 to 1,500 subjects provided by 6 global collaborators. The repertoires were released in a freely available public database intended as a resource for research on the immune response to SARS-CoV-2. Where available, HLA class I and class II types were taken from metadata supplied by the sample provider and were not determined by assay-based typing. The study at large found these results: Clinical and demographic metadata were provided uncurated, with the amount varying by source and participant.

The collaborating institutions used their own protocols to collect whole blood in K2EDTA tubes. Collaborator samples were shipped for TCRbeta analysis as frozen whole blood, isolated PBMCs, or DNA extracted from either sample type. The CDR3 sequence holds 13 residues, the cysteine and phenylalanine included. The CDR3 DNA has 39 bases and is translated from base 1. The germline V gene encodes CDR1 WSHSY and CDR2 SAAADI. Trimming takes 7 bases from V and 7 bases from J, and the germline ends sit 15 bases apart. TCRbeta CDR3 regions were amplified from genomic DNA using the immunoSEQ Assay, a bias-controlled multiplex PCR. From the authors' description of their analysis: The number of nucleated cells in each sample was estimated by amplification of reference gene primers within the assay. Sequence reads were collapsed and filtered to measure the absolute abundance of every unique TCRbeta CDR3 rearrangement. For each sample, productive Simpson clonality was calculated as the square root of Simpson's diversity index over productive rearrangements. TCRdb limited this immuneACCESS table to in-frame rearrangements with V and J called. A share of clones is missing; checked studies link under half to unresolved V genes, and the rest is unexplained. V and J calls and clone size are those listed in that table; D and trimming were worked out from the DNA. The sample profile shows approximately 210,000 clones; about 89% of them were found once. About 5% of the sample is taken by the ten largest.

The TCR sequence derives from a woman in her forties with acute or convalescent COVID-19. The sequenced material came from peripheral blood. This sequence uses TRBV10-2 and TRBJ2-3; TRBD2 might be the D gene, on 6 matching bases. The nucleotide sequence reads as follows: TGCGCCAGCAAGTCGGGGGTGCCCAATACGCAGTATTTT. Its protein reads: CASKSGVPNTQYF.